This T cell receptor (beta chain) was found in a study of cytomegalovirus exposure and HLA in healthy donors. In the PCR, 60 Vbeta and 13 Jbeta primers were used. The data were produced by immunoSEQ multiplex PCR, yet TCRdb's version contains in-frame clones alone and is incomplete. The table lists 150,000 to 180,000 clones, around 79% of them singletons. The CDR3 runs to 14 residues. V was clipped by 5 bases and J by 4 bases, with 15 bases between them. Germline CDR1 SGHDN, CDR2 FVKESK. This sequence originates from a man aged 30 to 39 in good health and CMV-seropositive. The sample comprised PBMCs. The chain carries TRBV14 and TRBJ2-7; weak D call: TRBD2 (6 bases). In DNA, the CDR3 is TGTGCCAGCAGCGGAGGGCCTCTCGTTTACGAGCAGTACTTC. Translation: CASSGGPLVYEQYF.